This section outlines one T cell receptor (beta chain) sequence together with its context. This receptor's antigen is unknown. No much larger clonotype is one base removed from it; base qualities were not supplied. Looking up the germline V gene yields CDR1 MNHEY and CDR2 SVGAGI. From the cysteine up to the phenylalanine, the CDR3 has a length of 14 residues. Here the CDR3 DNA is all that survives: 42 bases in frame from base 1. Deletion took 5 bases off V and 6 bases off J, with a span of 17 bases between the germline ends. Genomic DNA was isolated using the QIAamp DNA Blood Mini Kit and then sent out for immunoSEQ repertoire analysis. CDR3 regions were amplified by multiplex PCR from a standard quantity of genomic DNA template. PCR products were sequenced on an Illumina platform. In the paper's pipeline: Alignment of sequences to a reference was performed, and V, D and J gene definitions were taken from IMGT. A nearest-neighbor clustering algorithm merged closely related sequences to remove PCR and sequencing errors. V, D and J usage was analyzed in productive unique and total sequences using ImmunoSEQ Analyzer tools and R version 3.6.1. In its TCRdb copy, this immuneACCESS table keeps in-frame sequences only and misses some clones. Where compared with another copy, unresolved V genes explain less than half of these, and the others have no known cause. That table supplies the V and J calls and clone size; D and trimming were determined from the DNA. Here the sample has 1,200 to 1,500 clones; approximately 96% occur a single time. The biggest ten clones account for around 1.2% of the sample.

This sample was taken from a study of immunodeficiency (dated by TCRdb to between 2017 and 2020). Regarding the study in general: The repertoires were analyzed to search for VDJ recombination defects and oligoclonality.

Before TCR sequencing, CD3+CD4+ T cells were sorted out of fresh PBMCs. Points the paper makes about the study in general: Based on top-100 and total clonotype frequencies, severe oligoclonality was found in patient CD8+ T cells but not in patient CD4+ T cells. In the entropy comparisons of patients against healthy controls, patients were shown as n=3 (open circles), and an effect of thymic development was suggested only as a possibility. Between patients and controls, productive entropy and V-J pairing of CD4+ T cells looked similar.

The source of this sequence is a girl aged 2 to 9. The sample taken for sequencing was CD4+ T cells from blood. Recombination joined TRBV6-5 with TRBJ2-7, and the D gene may be TRBD2, 5 bases matching. In nucleotide form, the sequence is TGTGCCAGCAGTAAGGACTTCTACCGCCTCGAGCAGTACTTC. It encodes CASSKDFYRLEQYF.